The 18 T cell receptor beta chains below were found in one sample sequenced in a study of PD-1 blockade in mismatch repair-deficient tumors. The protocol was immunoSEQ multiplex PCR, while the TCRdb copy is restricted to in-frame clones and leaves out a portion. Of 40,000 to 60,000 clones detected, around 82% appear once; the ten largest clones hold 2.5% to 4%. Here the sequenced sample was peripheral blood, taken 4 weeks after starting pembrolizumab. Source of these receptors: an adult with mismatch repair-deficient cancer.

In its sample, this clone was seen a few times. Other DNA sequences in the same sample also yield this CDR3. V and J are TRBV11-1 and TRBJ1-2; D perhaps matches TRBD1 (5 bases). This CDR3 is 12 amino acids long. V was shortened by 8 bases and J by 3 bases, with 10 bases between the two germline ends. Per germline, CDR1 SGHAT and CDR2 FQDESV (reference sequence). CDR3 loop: CASEGRDYGYTF. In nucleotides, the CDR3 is TGTGCCAGCGAGGGGCGTGACTATGGCTACACCTTC.

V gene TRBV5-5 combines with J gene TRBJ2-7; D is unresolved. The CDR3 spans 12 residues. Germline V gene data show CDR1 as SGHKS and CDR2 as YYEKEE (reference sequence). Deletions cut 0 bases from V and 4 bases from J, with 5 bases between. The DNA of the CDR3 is TGTGCCAGCAGCTTGGTCGGGTACGAGCAGTACTTC. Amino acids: CASSLVGYEQYF.

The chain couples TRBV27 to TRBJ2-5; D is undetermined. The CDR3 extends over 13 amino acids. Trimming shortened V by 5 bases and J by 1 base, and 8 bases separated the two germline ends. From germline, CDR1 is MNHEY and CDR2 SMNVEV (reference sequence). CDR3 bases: TGTGCCAGCAGTCCCAGTGCCCAAGAGACCCAGTACTTC. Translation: CASSPSAQETQYF.

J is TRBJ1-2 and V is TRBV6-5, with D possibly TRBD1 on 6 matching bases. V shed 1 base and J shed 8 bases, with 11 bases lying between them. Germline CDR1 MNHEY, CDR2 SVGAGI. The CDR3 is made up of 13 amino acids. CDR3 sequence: CASSYLSGGGYTF. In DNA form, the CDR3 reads TGTGCCAGCAGTTACTTGTCTGGGGGCGGCTACACCTTC.

CDR3 residues: CSASHQETQYF. CDR3 DNA sequence: TGCAGTGCTTCTCACCAAGAGACCCAGTACTTC. The chain links TRBV20-1 to TRBJ2-5; D uncertain. The CDR3 is 11 amino acids. The germline V and J ends were trimmed by 5 bases and 0 bases, with 4 bases remaining between them. Germline-derived CDR1 and CDR2 are DFQATT and SNEGSKA (reference sequence).

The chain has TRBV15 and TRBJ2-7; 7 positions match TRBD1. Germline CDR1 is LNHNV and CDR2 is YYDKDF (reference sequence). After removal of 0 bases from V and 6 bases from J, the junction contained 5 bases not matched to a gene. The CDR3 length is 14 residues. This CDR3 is CATSRDLGQVEQYF. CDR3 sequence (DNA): TGTGCCACCAGCAGAGATCTCGGACAGGTCGAGCAGTACTTC.

Here the CDR3 DNA reads TGCGCCAGCAGCTTGGGATGGGGGGCCCGCGACACTGAAGCTTTCTTT. This encodes CASSLGWGARDTEAFF. The rearrangement joins TRBV5-1 to TRBJ1-1, with D possibly matching TRBD1 (6 bases). Germline assignment: CDR1 SGHRS and CDR2 YFSETQ. The V end lost 0 bases, the J end lost 3 bases, and 15 bases lay between the germline ends. The CDR3 is 16 amino acids.

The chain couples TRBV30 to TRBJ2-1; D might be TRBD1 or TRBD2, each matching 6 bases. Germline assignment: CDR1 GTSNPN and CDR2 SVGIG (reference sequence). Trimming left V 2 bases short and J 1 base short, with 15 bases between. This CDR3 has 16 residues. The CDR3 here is CAWSLRGLSSYNEQFF. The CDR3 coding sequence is TGTGCCTGGAGTCTCAGGGGACTCTCGTCCTACAATGAGCAGTTCTTC.

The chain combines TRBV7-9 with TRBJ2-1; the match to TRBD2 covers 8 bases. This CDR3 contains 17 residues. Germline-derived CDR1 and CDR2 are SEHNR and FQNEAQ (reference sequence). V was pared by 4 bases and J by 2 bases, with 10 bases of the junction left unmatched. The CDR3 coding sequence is TGTGCCAGCAGCTCGTTTCAAGGAGCGGGAGCCTACAATGAGCAGTTCTTC. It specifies CASSSFQGAGAYNEQFF.

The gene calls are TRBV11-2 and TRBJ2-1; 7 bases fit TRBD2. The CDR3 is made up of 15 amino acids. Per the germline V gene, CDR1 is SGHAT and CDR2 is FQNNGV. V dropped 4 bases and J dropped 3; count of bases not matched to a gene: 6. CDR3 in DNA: TGTGCCAGCAGCTCGCTTAGCGGGCACTACAATGAGCAGTTCTTC. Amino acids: CASSSLSGHYNEQFF. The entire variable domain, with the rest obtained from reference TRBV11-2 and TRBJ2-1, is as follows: EAGVAQSPRYKIIEKRQSVAFWCNPISGHATLYWYQQILGQGPKLLIQFQNNGVVDDSQLPKDRFSAERLKGVDSTLKIQPAKLEDSAVYLCASSSLSGHYNEQFFGPGTRLTVL.

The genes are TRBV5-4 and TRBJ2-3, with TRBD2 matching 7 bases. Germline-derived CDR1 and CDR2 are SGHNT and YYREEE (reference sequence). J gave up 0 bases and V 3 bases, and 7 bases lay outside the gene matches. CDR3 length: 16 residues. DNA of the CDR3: TGTGCCAGCAGCTCGGCTAGCGGCCGTAGCACAGATACGCAGTATTTT. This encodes CASSSASGRSTDTQYF.

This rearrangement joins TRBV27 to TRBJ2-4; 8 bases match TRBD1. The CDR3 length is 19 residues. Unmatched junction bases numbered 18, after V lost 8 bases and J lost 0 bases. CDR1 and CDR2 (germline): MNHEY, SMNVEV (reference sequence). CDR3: CASANRGSGSGVAKNIQYF. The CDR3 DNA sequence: TGTGCCAGCGCCAACAGGGGGAGCGGTAGCGGAGTAGCCAAAAACATTCAGTACTTC.

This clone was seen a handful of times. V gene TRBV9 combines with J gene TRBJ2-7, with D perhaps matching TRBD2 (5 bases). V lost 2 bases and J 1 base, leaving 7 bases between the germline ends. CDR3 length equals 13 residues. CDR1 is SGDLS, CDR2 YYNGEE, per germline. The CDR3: CASSVGVSYEQYF. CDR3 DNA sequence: TGTGCCAGCAGCGTGGGAGTTTCCTACGAGCAGTACTTC.

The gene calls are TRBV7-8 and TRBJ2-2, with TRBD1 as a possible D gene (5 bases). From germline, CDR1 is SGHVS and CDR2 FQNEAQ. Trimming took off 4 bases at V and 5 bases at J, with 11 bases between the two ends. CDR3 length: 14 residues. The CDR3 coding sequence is TGTGCCAGCAGCTCGACGAAGGGGACCGGGGAGCTGTTTTTT. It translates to CASSSTKGTGELFF.

CDR3 region: CASSRVPGQGPNQPQHF. As DNA, the CDR3 is TGCGCCAGCAGCCGGGTTCCGGGACAGGGGCCGAATCAGCCCCAGCATTTT. This chain uses TRBV4-1 with TRBJ1-5, with 10 nucleotides matching TRBD1. Germline CDR1 reads MGHRA; CDR2 reads YSYEKL. V dropped 4 bases and J dropped 4; count of bases not matched to a gene: 10. This CDR3 has 17 residues.

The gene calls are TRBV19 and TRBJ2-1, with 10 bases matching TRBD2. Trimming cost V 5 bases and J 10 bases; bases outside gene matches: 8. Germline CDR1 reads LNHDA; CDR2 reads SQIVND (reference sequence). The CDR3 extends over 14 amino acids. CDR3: CASSPGTSVREQFF. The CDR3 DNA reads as TGTGCCAGTAGTCCCGGGACTAGCGTCAGGGAGCAGTTCTTC.

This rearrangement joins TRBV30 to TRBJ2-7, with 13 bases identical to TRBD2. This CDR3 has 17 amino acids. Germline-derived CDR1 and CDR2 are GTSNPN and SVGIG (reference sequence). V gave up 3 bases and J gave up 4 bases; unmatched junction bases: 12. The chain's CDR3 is CAWRDRGLAGVSYEQYF. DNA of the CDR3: TGTGCCTGGAGGGACAGAGGACTAGCGGGAGTATCGTACGAGCAGTACTTC. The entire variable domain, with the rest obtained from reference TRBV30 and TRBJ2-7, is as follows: SQTIHQWPATLVQPVGSPLSLECTVEGTSNPNLYWYRQAAGRGLQLLFYSVGIGQISSEVPQNLSASRPQDRQFILSSKKLLLSDSGFYLCAWRDRGLAGVSYEQYFGPGTRLTVT.

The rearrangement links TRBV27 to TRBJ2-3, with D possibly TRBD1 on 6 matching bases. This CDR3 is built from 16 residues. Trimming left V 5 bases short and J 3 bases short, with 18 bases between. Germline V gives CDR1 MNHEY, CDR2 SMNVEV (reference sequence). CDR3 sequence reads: CASSPRHREGTDTQYF. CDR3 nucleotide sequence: TGTGCCAGCAGTCCCCGACACAGGGAAGGTACAGATACGCAGTATTTT.